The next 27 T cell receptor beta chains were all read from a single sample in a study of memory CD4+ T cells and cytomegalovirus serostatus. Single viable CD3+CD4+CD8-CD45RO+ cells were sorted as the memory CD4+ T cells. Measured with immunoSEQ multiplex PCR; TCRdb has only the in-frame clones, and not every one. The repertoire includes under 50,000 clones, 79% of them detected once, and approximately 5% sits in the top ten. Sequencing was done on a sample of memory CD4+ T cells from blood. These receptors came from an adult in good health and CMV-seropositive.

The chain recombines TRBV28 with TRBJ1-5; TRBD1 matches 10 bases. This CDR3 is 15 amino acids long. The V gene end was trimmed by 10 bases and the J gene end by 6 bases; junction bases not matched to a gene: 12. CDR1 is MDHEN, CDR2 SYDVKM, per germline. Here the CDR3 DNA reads TGTGCCACCCTAAGGGACAGGGGAGGGGGTCAGCCCCAGCATTTT. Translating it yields CATLRDRGGGQPQHF.

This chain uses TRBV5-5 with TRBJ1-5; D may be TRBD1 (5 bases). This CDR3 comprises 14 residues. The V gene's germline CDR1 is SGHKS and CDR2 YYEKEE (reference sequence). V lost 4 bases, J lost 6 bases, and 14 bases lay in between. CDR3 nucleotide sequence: TGTGCCAGCAGCGTTGTGGGGGTCCGTCAGCCCCAGCATTTT. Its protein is CASSVVGVRQPQHF.

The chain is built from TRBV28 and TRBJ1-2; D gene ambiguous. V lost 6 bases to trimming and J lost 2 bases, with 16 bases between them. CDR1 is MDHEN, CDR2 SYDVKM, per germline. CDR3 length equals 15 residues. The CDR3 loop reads CASSRMDRRNYGYTF. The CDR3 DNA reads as TGTGCCAGCAGCCGAATGGACCGGCGGAACTATGGCTACACCTTC.

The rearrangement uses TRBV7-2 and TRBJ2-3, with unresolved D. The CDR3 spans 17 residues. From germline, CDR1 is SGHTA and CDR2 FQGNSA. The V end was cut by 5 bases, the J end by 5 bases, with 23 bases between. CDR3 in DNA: TGTGCCAGCAGCCCAGAACCCCAAGGCGGTCTCAGAGATACGCAGTATTTT. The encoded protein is CASSPEPQGGLRDTQYF.

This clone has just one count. The CDR3 coding sequence is TGTGCCAGCTCAGATCCGGGACAGGTGAACACCGGGGAGCTGTTTTTT. It encodes CASSDPGQVNTGELFF. The chain couples TRBV18 to TRBJ2-2, with 8 bases matching TRBD1. Germline CDR1 reads KGHSH; CDR2 reads LQKENI. CDR3 length equals 16 residues. V lost 5 bases and J lost 1; bases outside the gene matches: 6.

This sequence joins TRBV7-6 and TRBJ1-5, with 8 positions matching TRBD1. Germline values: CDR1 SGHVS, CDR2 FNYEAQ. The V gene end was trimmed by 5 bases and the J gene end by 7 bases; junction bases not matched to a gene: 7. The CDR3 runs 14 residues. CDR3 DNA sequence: TGTGCCAGCAGCCCCAGGGGGCGGGTGCAGCCCCAGCATTTT. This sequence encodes CASSPRGRVQPQHF.

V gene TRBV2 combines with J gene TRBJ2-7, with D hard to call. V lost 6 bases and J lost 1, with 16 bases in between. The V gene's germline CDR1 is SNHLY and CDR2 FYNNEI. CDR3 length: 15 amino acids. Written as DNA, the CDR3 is TGTGCCAGCAGGGCTTGGGCAGACCCATCCTACGAGCAGTACTTC. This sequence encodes CASRAWADPSYEQYF.

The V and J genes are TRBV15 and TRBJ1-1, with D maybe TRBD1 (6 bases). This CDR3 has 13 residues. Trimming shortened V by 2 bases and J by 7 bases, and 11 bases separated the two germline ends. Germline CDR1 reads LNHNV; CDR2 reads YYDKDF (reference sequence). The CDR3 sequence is CATSRSGGSEAFF. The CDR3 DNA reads TGTGCCACCAGCAGATCCGGGGGCAGTGAAGCTTTCTTT. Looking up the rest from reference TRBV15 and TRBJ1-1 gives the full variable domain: DAMVIQNPRYQVTQFGKPVTLSCSQTLNHNVMYWYQQKSSQAPKLLFHYYDKDFNNEADTPDNFQSRRPNTSFCFLDIRSPGLGDTAMYLCATSRSGGSEAFFGQGTRLTVV.

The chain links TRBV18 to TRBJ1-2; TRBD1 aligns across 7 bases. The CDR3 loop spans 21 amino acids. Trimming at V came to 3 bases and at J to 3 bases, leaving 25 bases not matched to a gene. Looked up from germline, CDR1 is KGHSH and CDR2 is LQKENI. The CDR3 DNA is TGTGCCAGCTCACCCCGCCCCCCCCAAGACAGGACCAAGGGGGCTTACTATGGCTACACCTTC. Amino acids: CASSPRPPQDRTKGAYYGYTF.

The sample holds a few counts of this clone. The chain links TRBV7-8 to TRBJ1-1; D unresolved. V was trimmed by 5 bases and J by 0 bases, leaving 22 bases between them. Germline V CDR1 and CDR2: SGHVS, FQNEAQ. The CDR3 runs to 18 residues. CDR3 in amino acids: CASSHLHGFRLMNTEAFF. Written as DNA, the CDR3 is TGTGCCAGCAGCCACCTCCACGGATTCAGACTAATGAACACTGAAGCTTTCTTT.

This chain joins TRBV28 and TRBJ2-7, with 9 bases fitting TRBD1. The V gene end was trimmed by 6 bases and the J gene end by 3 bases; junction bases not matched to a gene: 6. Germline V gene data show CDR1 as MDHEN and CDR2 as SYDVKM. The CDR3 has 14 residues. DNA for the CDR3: TGTGCCAGCAGGACTGGACAGGGGCTCTACGAGCAGTACTTC. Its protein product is CASRTGQGLYEQYF.

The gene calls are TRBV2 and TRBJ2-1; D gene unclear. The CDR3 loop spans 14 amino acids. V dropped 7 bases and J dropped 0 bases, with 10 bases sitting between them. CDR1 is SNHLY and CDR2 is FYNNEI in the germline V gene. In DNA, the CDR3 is TGTGCCAGCACTCGACCCCGCTCCTACAATGAGCAGTTCTTC. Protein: CASTRPRSYNEQFF.

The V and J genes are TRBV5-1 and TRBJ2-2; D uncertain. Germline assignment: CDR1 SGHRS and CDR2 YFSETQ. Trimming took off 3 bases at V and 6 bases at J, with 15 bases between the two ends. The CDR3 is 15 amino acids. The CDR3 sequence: CASSYSGSGPGELFF. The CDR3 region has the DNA TGCGCCAGCAGCTACTCTGGGTCTGGGCCCGGGGAGCTGTTTTTT.

CDR3 coding DNA: TGTGCCAGCAGCCAAGATAAACTAGCGGTCTACTACGAGCAGTACTTC. It codes for CASSQDKLAVYYEQYF. J is TRBJ2-7 and V is TRBV4-2, with 8 positions matching TRBD2. V lost 0 bases to trimming and J lost 3 bases; unmatched junction nucleotides: 7. The CDR3 loop spans 16 amino acids. Germline CDR1 is LGHNA and CDR2 is YNFKEQ.

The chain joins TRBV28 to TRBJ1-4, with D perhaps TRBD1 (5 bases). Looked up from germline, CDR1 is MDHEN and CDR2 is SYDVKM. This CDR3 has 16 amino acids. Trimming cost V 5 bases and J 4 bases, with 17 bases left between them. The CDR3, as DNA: TGTGCCAGCAGTCCTCCTAAGGGGAACATTAATGAAAAACTGTTTTTT. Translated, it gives CASSPPKGNINEKLFF. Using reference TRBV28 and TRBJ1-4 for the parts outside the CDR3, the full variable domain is DVKVTQSSRYLVKRTGEKVFLECVQDMDHENMFWYRQDPGLGLRLIYFSYDVKMKEKGDIPEGYSVSREKKERFSLILESASTNQTSMYLCASSPPKGNINEKLFFGSGTQLSVL.

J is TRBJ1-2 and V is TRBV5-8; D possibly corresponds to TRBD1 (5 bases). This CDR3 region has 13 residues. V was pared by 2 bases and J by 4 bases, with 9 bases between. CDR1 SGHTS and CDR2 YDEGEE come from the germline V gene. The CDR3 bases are TGTGCCAGCAGCTTCACAGGCCTCTATGGCTACACCTTC. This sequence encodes CASSFTGLYGYTF.

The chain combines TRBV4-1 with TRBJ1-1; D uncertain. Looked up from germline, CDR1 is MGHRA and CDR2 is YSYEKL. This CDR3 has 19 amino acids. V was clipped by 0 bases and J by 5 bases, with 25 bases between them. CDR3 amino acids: CASSQDSGLLRRRDTEAFF. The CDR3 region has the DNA TGCGCCAGCAGCCAAGATAGTGGGCTTCTACGCAGACGAGATACTGAAGCTTTCTTT.

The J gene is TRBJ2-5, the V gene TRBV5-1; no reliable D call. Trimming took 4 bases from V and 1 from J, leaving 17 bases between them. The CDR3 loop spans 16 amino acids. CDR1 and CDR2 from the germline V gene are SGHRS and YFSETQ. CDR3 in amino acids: CASSARLDRTQETQYF. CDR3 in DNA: TGCGCCAGCAGCGCCCGCCTTGACCGAACCCAAGAGACCCAGTACTTC.

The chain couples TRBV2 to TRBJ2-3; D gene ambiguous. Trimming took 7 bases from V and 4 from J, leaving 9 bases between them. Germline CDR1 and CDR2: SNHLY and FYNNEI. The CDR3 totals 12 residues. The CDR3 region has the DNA TGTGCCAGCATGGAGCGCTCAGATACGCAGTATTTT. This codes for CASMERSDTQYF. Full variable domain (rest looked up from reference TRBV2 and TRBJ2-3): EPEVTQTPSHQVTQMGQEVILRCVPISNHLYFYWYRQILGQKVEFLVSFYNNEISEKSEIFDDQFSVERPDGSNFTLKIRSTKLEDSAMYFCASMERSDTQYFGPGTRLTVL.

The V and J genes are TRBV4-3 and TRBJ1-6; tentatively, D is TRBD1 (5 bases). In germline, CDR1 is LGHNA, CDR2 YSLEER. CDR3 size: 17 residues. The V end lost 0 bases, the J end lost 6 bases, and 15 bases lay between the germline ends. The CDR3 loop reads CASSQDRLGTGNSPLHF. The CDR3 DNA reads TGCGCCAGCAGCCAAGATCGGCTGGGGACGGGTAATTCACCCCTCCACTTT.

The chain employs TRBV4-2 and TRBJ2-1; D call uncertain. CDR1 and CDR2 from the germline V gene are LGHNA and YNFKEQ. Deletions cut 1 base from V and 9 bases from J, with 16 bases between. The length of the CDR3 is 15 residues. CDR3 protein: CASSQVLVREGEQFF. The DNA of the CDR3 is TGTGCCAGCAGCCAAGTTCTGGTCAGAGAAGGTGAGCAGTTCTTC.

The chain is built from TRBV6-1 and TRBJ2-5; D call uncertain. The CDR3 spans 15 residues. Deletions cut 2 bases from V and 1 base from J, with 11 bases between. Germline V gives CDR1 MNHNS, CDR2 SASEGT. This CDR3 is CASSEPGYPQETQYF. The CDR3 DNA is TGTGCCAGCAGTGAACCCGGGTACCCCCAAGAGACCCAGTACTTC.

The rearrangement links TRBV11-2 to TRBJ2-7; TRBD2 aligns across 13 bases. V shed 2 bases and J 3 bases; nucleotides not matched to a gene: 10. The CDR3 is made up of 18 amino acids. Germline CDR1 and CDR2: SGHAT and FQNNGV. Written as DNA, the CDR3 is TGTGCCAGCAGCTTACTAGCCCGTGGACTAGCGGGAGTCTACGAGCAGTACTTC. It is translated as CASSLLARGLAGVYEQYF.

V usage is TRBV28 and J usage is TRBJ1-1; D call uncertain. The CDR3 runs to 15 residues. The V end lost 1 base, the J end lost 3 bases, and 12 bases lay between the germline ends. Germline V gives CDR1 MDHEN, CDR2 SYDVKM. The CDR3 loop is CASSLLTLRDTEAFF. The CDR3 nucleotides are TGTGCCAGCAGTTTATTGACCTTAAGGGACACTGAAGCTTTCTTT.

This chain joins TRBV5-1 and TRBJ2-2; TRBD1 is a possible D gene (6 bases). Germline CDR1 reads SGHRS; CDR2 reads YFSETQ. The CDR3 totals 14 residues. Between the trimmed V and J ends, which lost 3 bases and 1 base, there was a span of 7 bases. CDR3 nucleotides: TGCGCCAGCAGCTGGGGACAGAACACCGGGGAGCTGTTTTTT. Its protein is CASSWGQNTGELFF.

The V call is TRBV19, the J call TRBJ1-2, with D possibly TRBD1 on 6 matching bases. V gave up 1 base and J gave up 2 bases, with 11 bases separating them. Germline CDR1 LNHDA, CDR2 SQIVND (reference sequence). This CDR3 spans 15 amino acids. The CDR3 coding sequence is TGTGCCAGTAGTATAGCCGGGACACTAAACTATGGCTACACCTTC. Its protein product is CASSIAGTLNYGYTF.

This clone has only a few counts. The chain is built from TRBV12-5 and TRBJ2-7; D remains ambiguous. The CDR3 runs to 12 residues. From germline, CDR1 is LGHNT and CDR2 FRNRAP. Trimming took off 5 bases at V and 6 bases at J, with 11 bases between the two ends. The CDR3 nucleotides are TGTGCTAGTGGTCCCTATACCTGCGAGCAGTACTTC. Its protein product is CASGPYTCEQYF.